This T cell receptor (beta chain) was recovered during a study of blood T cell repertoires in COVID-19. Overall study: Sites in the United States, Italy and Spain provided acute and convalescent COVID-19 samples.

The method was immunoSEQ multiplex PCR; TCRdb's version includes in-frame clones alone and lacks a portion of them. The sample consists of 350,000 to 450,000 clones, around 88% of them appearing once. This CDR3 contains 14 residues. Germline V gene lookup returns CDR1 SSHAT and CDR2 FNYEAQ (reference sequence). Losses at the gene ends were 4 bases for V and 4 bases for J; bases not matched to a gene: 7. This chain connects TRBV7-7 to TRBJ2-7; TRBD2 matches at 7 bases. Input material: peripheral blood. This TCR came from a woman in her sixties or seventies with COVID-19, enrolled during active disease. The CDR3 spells CASSSSPGGYEQYF. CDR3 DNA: TGTGCCAGCAGCTCGTCCCCGGGGGGATACGAGCAGTACTTC.